The 15 T cell receptor beta chains below were found in one sample sequenced in a study of blood T cell repertoires in COVID-19. Sequencing used immunoSEQ multiplex PCR; TCRdb keeps in-frame clones, though not all of them. The sample shows fewer than 200,000 clones, under 85% of them seen only once. Sample: PBMCs or T cells enriched from blood (not recorded which). These TCRs come from a man aged 50-59 years who had recovered from COVID-19.

V gene TRBV9 combines with J gene TRBJ2-5; D perhaps matches TRBD2 (6 bases). V was trimmed by 0 bases and J by 2 bases, leaving 14 bases between them. Germline lookup yields CDR1 SGDLS and CDR2 YYNGEE. The CDR3 totals 16 residues. CDR3 in DNA: TGTGCCAGCAGCGTAGTTGCCGGGGGAGGACAAGAGACCCAGTACTTC. This translates into CASSVVAGGGQETQYF.

The V gene is TRBV10-1, the J gene TRBJ2-3; D uncertain. Trimming cost V 2 bases and J 5 bases, with 11 bases left between them. CDR1 and CDR2 (germline): WNHNN, SYGVQD (reference sequence). This CDR3 spans 14 amino acids. The CDR3 protein is CASSEGFRLDTQYF. For the CDR3, the DNA is TGCGCCAGCAGTGAGGGCTTCCGACTAGATACGCAGTATTTT.

The V gene is TRBV7-2, the J gene TRBJ2-5; TRBD2 matches at 15 bases. The V gene end was trimmed by 0 bases and the J gene end by 1 base; junction bases not matched to a gene: 15. The CDR3 totals 22 residues. Germline V gene data show CDR1 as SGHTA and CDR2 as FQGNSA. The DNA of the CDR3 is TGTGCCAGCAGCTTAGCGGGCCCCACCGGGACTAGCGGGGGGCGGGGCCAAGAGACCCAGTACTTC. It is translated as CASSLAGPTGTSGGRGQETQYF.

J is TRBJ1-1 and V is TRBV6-2 or TRBV6-3; TRBD1 agrees at 8 bases. Trimming cost V 4 bases and J 1 base; bases outside gene matches: 2. CDR1 is MNHEY and CDR2 is SVGEGT in the germline V gene. The length of the CDR3 is 14 residues. The CDR3 here is CASSWTGKNTEAFF. The CDR3 DNA sequence: TGTGCCAGCAGTTGGACAGGGAAGAACACTGAAGCTTTCTTT.

The CDR3 DNA reads TGCGCCAGCAGCCAACGGGACATCTCGAGGACCGGGGAGCTGTTTTTT. Protein: CASSQRDISRTGELFF. The chain joins TRBV4-1 to TRBJ2-2, with D possibly TRBD1 on 6 matching bases. The CDR3 sequence is 16 residues long. CDR1 and CDR2 from the germline V gene are MGHRA and YSYEKL. V lost 2 bases and J lost 5, with 15 bases in between.

The count of this clone is one. The CDR3 DNA follows: TGTGCCAGCCCACTTTCAGCGGGGATCAACACCGGGGAGCTGTTTTTT. Amino acids: CASPLSAGINTGELFF. The chain links TRBV18 to TRBJ2-2; 7 nucleotides align to TRBD2. Unmatched junction bases numbered 11, after V lost 8 bases and J lost 2 bases. Germline V gene data show CDR1 as KGHSH and CDR2 as LQKENI. The CDR3 loop spans 16 amino acids.

This rearrangement joins TRBV27 to TRBJ2-7, with TRBD1 identical over 10 bases. Trimming removed 8 bases from V and 1 base from J; junction bases left unmatched: 8. Germline CDR1 and CDR2: MNHEY and SMNVEV (reference sequence). The CDR3 totals 15 residues. The CDR3 nucleotides are TGTGCCAGCGGTCGGGACAGGGGACTGTCCTACGAGCAGTACTTC. Its protein is CASGRDRGLSYEQYF.

The gene calls are TRBV3-1 (or the pseudogene TRBV3-2) and TRBJ2-4, with D possibly being TRBD1 (7 bases). Looked up from germline, CDR1 is LGHDT and CDR2 is YNNKEL (reference sequence). V lost 1 base to trimming and J lost 5 bases, with 12 bases between them. This CDR3 contains 15 residues. In DNA, the CDR3 is TGTGCCAGCAGCCAAGGTGGAGGGGGCGAAAACATTCAGTACTTC. Its translation: CASSQGGGGENIQYF.

This rearrangement joins TRBV2 to TRBJ2-7; D gene unclear. Trimming stripped 7 bases from V and 3 bases from J, with 10 bases between. This CDR3 comprises 12 residues. Per the germline V gene, CDR1 is SNHLY and CDR2 is FYNNEI. CDR3 nucleotide sequence: TGTGCCAGCACCGAGTCCTTCTACGAGCAGTACTTC. This gives the protein CASTESFYEQYF.

V usage is TRBV10-1 and J usage is TRBJ2-2, with D possibly matching TRBD1 (6 bases). The V end lost 7 bases, the J end lost 7 bases, and 10 bases lay between the germline ends. The length of the CDR3 is 12 residues. Per the germline V gene, CDR1 is WNHNN and CDR2 is SYGVQD (reference sequence). CDR3 DNA sequence: TGCGCCAGCACCGAGGACAGCGGGGAGCTGTTTTTT. As protein: CASTEDSGELFF.

The genes are TRBV20-1 and TRBJ2-5; no firm D call. Germline lookup yields CDR1 DFQATT and CDR2 SNEGSKA (reference sequence). The CDR3 is made up of 13 amino acids. V dropped 4 bases and J dropped 5 bases, with 14 bases sitting between them. CDR3 nucleotides: TGCAGTGCTAATGACCCAACCAGGGAGACCCAGTACTTC. The encoded protein is CSANDPTRETQYF.

The chain couples TRBV6-2 or TRBV6-3 to TRBJ2-7; D possibly corresponds to TRBD2 (5 bases). Trimming stripped 0 bases from V and 2 bases from J, with 11 bases between. CDR1 is MNHEY and CDR2 is SVGEGT in the germline V gene. The CDR3 loop spans 15 amino acids. The CDR3 DNA reads TGTGCCAGCAGTTACTCCGGGAAGGGCCCCTACGAGCAGTACTTC. Amino acids: CASSYSGKGPYEQYF.

This clone was recorded many times. V gene TRBV15 combines with J gene TRBJ2-1; 9 bases match TRBD2. The CDR3 is 16 residues long. Per germline, CDR1 LNHNV and CDR2 YYDKDF (reference sequence). With 4 bases clipped from V and 9 bases from J, the junction kept 13 bases outside the gene matches. The CDR3 loop reads CATSKEPAGGNGEQFF. The CDR3 DNA reads TGTGCCACCAGCAAAGAACCAGCGGGGGGCAATGGTGAGCAGTTCTTC.

The chain couples TRBV28 to TRBJ1-2; 8 bases align to TRBD1. J lost 4 bases, V lost 6 bases, and 4 bases had no gene match. This CDR3 has 13 residues. Germline V gene lookup returns CDR1 MDHEN and CDR2 SYDVKM. CDR3 protein: CASRQGVGYGYTF. The CDR3 DNA sequence: TGTGCCAGCAGACAGGGGGTTGGCTATGGCTACACCTTC.

The chain's CDR3 is CASSPDSKTTSNSPLHF. CDR3 bases: TGCGCCAGCAGCCCGGACAGTAAAACAACTTCGAATTCACCCCTCCACTTT. The rearrangement links TRBV4-1 to TRBJ1-6; D possibly corresponds to TRBD1 (6 bases). The V gene's germline CDR1 is MGHRA and CDR2 YSYEKL. Trimming left V 4 bases short and J 7 bases short, with 20 bases between. This CDR3 is 17 amino acids long.